The 29 T cell receptor beta chains listed next were all sequenced from one sample in a study of CXCR3-negative and CXCR3-positive naive CD8 T cells. It was by 5' RACE with UMI labels that the TRB cDNA libraries were prepared. After re-calling the 5' RACE reads, TCRdb lists one entry per CDR3 protein, DNA absent. This sample's table has approximately 88,000 distinct CDR3 sequences. The sample consisted of naive CXCR3- CD8+ T cells from blood. Subset meaning: CD45RO-CCR7+CD27+CD95- naive CD8+ T cells lacking CXCR3 (TNR3-). Receptors originate from a human donor in good health. Some clones in this sample may be carry-over from other donors' samples.

The genes are TRBV12-3 or TRBV12-4 and TRBJ2-7; TCRdb reports TRBD2, a call that lacks DNA to check it against. This CDR3 is 13 amino acids long. The CDR3 protein is CASAPLAGYEQYF.

The V and J genes are TRBV19 and TRBJ2-5; the D call from TCRdb, TRBD2, cannot be confirmed without DNA. CDR1 is LNHDA and CDR2 is SQIVND in the germline V gene (reference sequence). This CDR3 is built from 18 residues. Here the CDR3 reads CASSATYGGAHHQETQYF.

The chain uses TRBV19 and TRBJ2-7; absent DNA, TCRdb's TRBD1 call cannot be checked. There are 15 residues in the CDR3. Germline V gene data show CDR1 as LNHDA and CDR2 as SQIVND (reference sequence). The CDR3 here is CASSIAGAGVDEQYF.

V gene TRBV15 combines with J gene TRBJ2-6; TCRdb names TRBD1, which stays unverified in the absence of DNA. Germline V gene lookup returns CDR1 LNHNV and CDR2 YYDKDF (reference sequence). The CDR3 totals 19 residues. The chain's CDR3 is CATRGRQGDFPTGANVLTF.

The chain carries TRBV3-1 and TRBJ1-1; TCRdb selects TRBD1, and the lack of DNA leaves this call unchecked. The CDR3 loop spans 16 amino acids. CDR1 and CDR2 (germline): LGHDT, YNNKEL (reference sequence). The CDR3 spells CASSQPRQGGDTEAFF.

The chain joins TRBV6-6 to TRBJ2-1. This CDR3 has 15 amino acids. Germline V CDR1 and CDR2: MNHNY, SVGAGI (reference sequence). CDR3 sequence: CASSSTRKSYNEQFF.

This chain's CDR3 is CASSFIGTNEKLFF. The chain links TRBV7-9 to TRBJ1-4. The CDR3 runs to 14 residues. Germline V gene sequence: CDR1 SEHNR, CDR2 FQNEAQ (reference sequence).

This rearrangement joins TRBV29-1 to TRBJ2-1; the TCRdb D gene call, TRBD2, has no DNA to confirm it. The CDR3 contains 11 residues. The germline CDR1 and CDR2 sequences are SQVTM and ANQGSEA. CDR3 loop: CSATSANEQFF.

The rearrangement joins TRBV9 to TRBJ2-1. Germline values: CDR1 SGDLS, CDR2 YYNGEE. The CDR3 is made up of 13 amino acids. The CDR3 loop is CASSVGLANEQFF.

The chain joins TRBV24-1 to TRBJ1-5. Per the germline V gene, CDR1 is KGHDR and CDR2 is SFDVKD. The CDR3 has 16 residues. CDR3 protein: CATSDGMTEANQPQHF.

The chain has TRBV6-4 and TRBJ2-1; TCRdb lists TRBD2, though no DNA is available to test this call. This CDR3 is built from 15 residues. The germline CDR1 and CDR2 sequences are MRHNA and SNTAGT. The CDR3 reads CASRESSGEYNEQFF.

The V call is TRBV20-1, the J call TRBJ2-3. In germline, CDR1 is DFQATT, CDR2 SNEGSKA (reference sequence). This CDR3 contains 14 residues. CDR3 protein: CSAMRGYSTDTQYF.

The chain links TRBV28 to TRBJ2-5; absent DNA, TCRdb's TRBD1 call cannot be checked. Germline values: CDR1 MDHEN, CDR2 SYDVKM. The CDR3 is 14 amino acids. The CDR3 is CASSLVGGSETQYF.

This chain links TRBV7-6 with TRBJ2-3. Germline lookup yields CDR1 SGHVS and CDR2 FNYEAQ. This CDR3 is built from 15 residues. CDR3 region: CASSSTSLFTDTQYF.

This chain joins TRBV29-1 and TRBJ1-2. The CDR3 runs to 12 residues. CDR1 and CDR2 from the germline V gene are SQVTM and ANQGSEA. CDR3 sequence reads: CSVEEGIGGYTF. Supplemented by reference TRBV29-1 and TRBJ1-2, the full variable domain reads SAVISQKPSRDICQRGTSLTIQCQVDSQVTMMFWYRQQPGQSLTLIATANQGSEATYESGFVIDKFPISRPNLTFSTLTVSNMSPEDSSIYLCSVEEGIGGYTFGSGTRLTVV.

The chain combines TRBV19 with TRBJ2-1. This CDR3 is 15 amino acids long. Germline lookup yields CDR1 LNHDA and CDR2 SQIVND (reference sequence). This CDR3 is CASSISRTPYNEQFF.

CDR3 protein: CASSRSGRDTQYF. This chain links TRBV6-5 with TRBJ2-3; the D gene TCRdb calls, TRBD2, cannot be checked with no DNA. CDR3 length: 13 residues. Looked up from germline, CDR1 is MNHEY and CDR2 is SVGAGI.

The chain couples TRBV5-1 to TRBJ1-3; TCRdb lists TRBD1, though no DNA is available to test this call. This CDR3 is 16 amino acids long. The germline CDR1 and CDR2 sequences are SGHRS and YFSETQ. The CDR3 here is CASSPGTGPSGNTIYF.

The V gene is TRBV9, the J gene TRBJ2-1; TCRdb reports TRBD2, a call that lacks DNA to check it against. Germline lookup yields CDR1 SGDLS and CDR2 YYNGEE. The CDR3 has 14 amino acids. The chain's CDR3 is CASSVDGVRDEQFF.

The chain combines TRBV28 with TRBJ1-2; TCRdb selects TRBD1, and the lack of DNA leaves this call unchecked. The V gene's germline CDR1 is MDHEN and CDR2 SYDVKM. This CDR3 is 13 amino acids long. CDR3 loop: CASSIMTGSGYTF.

J is TRBJ1-2 and V is TRBV29-1; TCRdb selects TRBD1, and the lack of DNA leaves this call unchecked. Germline-derived CDR1 and CDR2 are SQVTM and ANQGSEA. The CDR3 runs 13 residues. CDR3 sequence: CSVPPAGTYGYTF.

The rearrangement uses TRBV20-1 and TRBJ2-7; TCRdb picks TRBD2, but there is no DNA to check that call. This CDR3 is built from 14 residues. The germline CDR1 and CDR2 sequences are DFQATT and SNEGSKA (reference sequence). CDR3 region: CSARILAGDYEQYF.

This rearrangement joins TRBV4-2 to TRBJ2-7; TCRdb's D call, TRBD1, is unchecked because there is no DNA. CDR1 and CDR2 from the germline V gene are LGHNA and YNFKEQ. The CDR3 has 12 residues. Here the CDR3 reads CASSIWGDEQYF.

V is TRBV29-1 and J is TRBJ2-1; TCRdb proposes TRBD2, but this gene call is untestable without DNA. Germline V CDR1 and CDR2: SQVTM, ANQGSEA. The CDR3 consists of 12 residues. CDR3 protein: CSVHPGLNEQFF.

The chain combines TRBV14 with TRBJ2-3; the TCRdb call, TRBD2, lacks DNA for checking. Germline loops: CDR1 SGHDN, CDR2 FVKESK. This CDR3 is built from 16 residues. The CDR3 loop is CASSQEGLASTDTQYF.

This chain links TRBV11-2 with TRBJ2-5; TCRdb's D call of TRBD2 is untestable without DNA. Per germline, CDR1 SGHAT and CDR2 FQNNGV. The CDR3 spans 16 residues. CDR3 sequence reads: CASSLAASGSMKTQYF.

CDR3 residues: CASSEARSMRETQYF. The V gene is TRBV2, the J gene TRBJ2-5. In germline, CDR1 is SNHLY, CDR2 FYNNEI. CDR3 length equals 15 residues.

The V and J genes are TRBV19 and TRBJ2-5; the D call of TRBD2 rests on TCRdb alone, since no DNA is present to check it. CDR1 and CDR2 from the germline V gene are LNHDA and SQIVND (reference sequence). This CDR3 has 17 amino acids. CDR3 sequence: CASSRFEGAGGEETQYF.

The genes are TRBV19 and TRBJ2-1; with no DNA, the TCRdb D assignment of TRBD1 cannot be verified. The length of the CDR3 is 13 residues. From germline, CDR1 is LNHDA and CDR2 SQIVND (reference sequence). The CDR3 spells CASRPRGGNEQFF.